This T cell receptor beta chain was obtained from a study of radiation and T cells in renal cell carcinoma. Assay used: immunoSEQ multiplex PCR; TCRdb lists only in-frame clones, some missing. The sample comprises 150,000 to 200,000 clones, 88% of which are singletons, and roughly 12% rests with the top ten. The length of the CDR3 is 16 residues. Trimming at V came to 3 bases and at J to 0 bases, leaving 4 bases not matched to a gene. Germline V lookup: CDR1 SGHTA, CDR2 FQGTGA. Documented time point: blood 4 weeks post-SBRT, at nephrectomy. Treatment defined: 15 Gy SBRT to primary tumor, nephrectomy 4 weeks later. Serial blood draws occurred at baseline and 2 and 4 weeks post-SBRT. This clone was observed a single time.

The sequenced sample was blood, obtained from a patient whose treatment included radiotherapy and nephrectomy. The clonotype was recovered from a woman aged 45-65 years with renal cell carcinoma. This chain uses TRBV7-3 with TRBJ2-3, with 9 bases fitting TRBD1. The CDR3 DNA reads as TGTGCCAGCAGCTTGACAGGGGGTACTAGCACAGATACGCAGTATTTT. Protein product: CASSLTGGTSTDTQYF.